This T cell receptor (beta chain) was found in a study of T cell responses to AZD1222 COVID-19 vaccine (dated by TCRdb to 2020 to 2022). The study in broad terms: AZD1222 recipients with second doses at about 4 weeks or about 12 weeks were pooled, because spike-specific TCR depth and breadth did not differ between schedules. Trial participants were enrolled by age into 18-55, 56-69 and 70-plus year subgroups, with about 150, 27 and 61 TCR-sequenced participants respectively. TCR sequencing was performed for roughly 250 trial participants, of whom about 210 were given two doses of AZD1222 and around 25 were given two doses of MenACWY control vaccine.

General findings and caveats noted by the study authors: The vaccine-associated CD4 TCRs covered the entire spike protein, and the dominant responses fell in regions 160-218 and 743-854. Spike-specific TCR breadth and depth rose significantly after two AZD1222 doses compared with day 0 and with MenACWY recipients. Because no day 14 peak-response samples were available, repertoires were characterized only after the peak T cell response. The 56-69-year group was small, and its depth increase did not reach significance, likely because of low power. Reportedly, almost half of the unique spike-specific TCRs recognized epitopes lying outside the regions that are mutated in the B.1.351 and B.1.1.7 variants. Conclusions about previously exposed vaccinees were limited because only six AZD1222 recipients were SARS-CoV-2 seropositive at baseline. Participants were mostly white British and included more females than males, and it was suggested by the authors that clonal diversity may have been underestimated.

According to the study, the label for this sample's time point signals: baseline before first vaccination. Vaccinee samples were obtained from the UK trials COV001 and COV002, which included a single-blind randomized controlled phase 2/3 trial of AZD1222 (ChAdOx1 nCoV-19) in healthy adults. Trial participant PBMC samples were collected at day 0 and day 28 after the second dose for TCRbeta chain sequencing. The CDR3 regions of human TCRbeta chains were analyzed by immunosequencing. As for the authors' bioinformatics: TCRs in the repertoires were compared against a reference library of SARS-CoV-2-specific TCRs that had been generated with the MIRA antigen-specificity platform. Breadth meant the fraction of unique TCRs that were SARS-CoV-2-associated, whereas depth meant the fraction of total T cells that were SARS-CoV-2-associated. Using the MIRA data, each spike-specific TCR was mapped to the spike region that the TCR reacts to and placed in a CD4 or CD8 class. Log10-transformed breadth and depth values were compared by one-way ANOVA with Sidak's multiple comparisons tests. In its TCRdb copy, this immuneACCESS table keeps in-frame sequences only and misses some clones. Where compared with another copy, unresolved V genes explain less than half of these, and the others have no known cause. D and trimming were read from the DNA, whereas the V and J calls and clone size are those reported in that table. The sample contains approximately 150,000 clones, 70% to 90% of them found a single time. Of the sample, 1.6% is held by the ten largest clones.

As for this clone: Its antigen remains undetermined. No much larger clonotype is one base removed from it; base qualities were not supplied.

Relative to germline, V is 0 bases shorter and J is 3 bases shorter, with 12 bases between their ends. Inclusive of the bounding cysteine and phenylalanine, the CDR3 is 16 residues long. Of all the DNA, just the CDR3 is kept, 48 bases in frame from base 1. From a lookup of the germline V gene, CDR1 and CDR2 are SGHRS and YFSETQ. The sequence derives from an adult in good health. Rearrangement joined TRBV5-1 to TRBJ1-4, with the D segment identity uncertain. The specimen was peripheral blood, collected on day 0 of AZD1222 vaccination. The CDR3 amino acid sequence is: CASSLEGGLPNEKLFF. The DNA reads TGCGCCAGCAGCTTGGAAGGAGGACTGCCTAATGAAAAACTGTTTTTT.